The 2 T cell receptor beta chains below all came from one sample that was sequenced in a study of CD8+ T cells in alopecia areata. As the sequencing template, cDNA was produced by extracting RNA and reverse transcribing it. Libraries were prepared by immunoSEQ multiplex PCR; TCRdb keeps only in-frame clonotypes and omits some of them. The repertoire holds about 160,000 clones, with 40% to 50% as singletons. Material for sequencing was CD4+ T cells sorted from blood. These receptors were collected from a human donor with alopecia areata.

CDR3 residues: CASSYFITNYGYTF. The CDR3 DNA follows: TGTGCCAGCAGTTACTTCATTACTAACTATGGCTACACCTTC. The chain couples TRBV6-6 to TRBJ1-2; D unresolved. Germline loops: CDR1 MNHNY, CDR2 SVGAGI (reference sequence). The length of the CDR3 is 14 residues. V was cut by 1 base and J by 0 bases, with 6 bases left in between.

The chain combines TRBV5-1 with TRBJ2-3; D is undetermined. The germline CDR1 and CDR2 sequences are SGHRS and YFSETQ. V was trimmed by 2 bases and J by 0 bases, leaving 10 bases between them. This CDR3 region has 15 residues. For the CDR3, the DNA is TGCGCCAGCAGCTTTTCGACGGCTAGCACAGATACGCAGTATTTT. It is translated as CASSFSTASTDTQYF. Using reference TRBV5-1 and TRBJ2-3 for the parts outside the CDR3, the full variable domain is KAGVTQTPRYLIKTRGQQVTLSCSPISGHRSVSWYQQTPGQGLQFLFEYFSETQRNKGNFPGRFSGRQFSNSRSEMNVSTLELGDSALYLCASSFSTASTDTQYFGPGTRLTVL.